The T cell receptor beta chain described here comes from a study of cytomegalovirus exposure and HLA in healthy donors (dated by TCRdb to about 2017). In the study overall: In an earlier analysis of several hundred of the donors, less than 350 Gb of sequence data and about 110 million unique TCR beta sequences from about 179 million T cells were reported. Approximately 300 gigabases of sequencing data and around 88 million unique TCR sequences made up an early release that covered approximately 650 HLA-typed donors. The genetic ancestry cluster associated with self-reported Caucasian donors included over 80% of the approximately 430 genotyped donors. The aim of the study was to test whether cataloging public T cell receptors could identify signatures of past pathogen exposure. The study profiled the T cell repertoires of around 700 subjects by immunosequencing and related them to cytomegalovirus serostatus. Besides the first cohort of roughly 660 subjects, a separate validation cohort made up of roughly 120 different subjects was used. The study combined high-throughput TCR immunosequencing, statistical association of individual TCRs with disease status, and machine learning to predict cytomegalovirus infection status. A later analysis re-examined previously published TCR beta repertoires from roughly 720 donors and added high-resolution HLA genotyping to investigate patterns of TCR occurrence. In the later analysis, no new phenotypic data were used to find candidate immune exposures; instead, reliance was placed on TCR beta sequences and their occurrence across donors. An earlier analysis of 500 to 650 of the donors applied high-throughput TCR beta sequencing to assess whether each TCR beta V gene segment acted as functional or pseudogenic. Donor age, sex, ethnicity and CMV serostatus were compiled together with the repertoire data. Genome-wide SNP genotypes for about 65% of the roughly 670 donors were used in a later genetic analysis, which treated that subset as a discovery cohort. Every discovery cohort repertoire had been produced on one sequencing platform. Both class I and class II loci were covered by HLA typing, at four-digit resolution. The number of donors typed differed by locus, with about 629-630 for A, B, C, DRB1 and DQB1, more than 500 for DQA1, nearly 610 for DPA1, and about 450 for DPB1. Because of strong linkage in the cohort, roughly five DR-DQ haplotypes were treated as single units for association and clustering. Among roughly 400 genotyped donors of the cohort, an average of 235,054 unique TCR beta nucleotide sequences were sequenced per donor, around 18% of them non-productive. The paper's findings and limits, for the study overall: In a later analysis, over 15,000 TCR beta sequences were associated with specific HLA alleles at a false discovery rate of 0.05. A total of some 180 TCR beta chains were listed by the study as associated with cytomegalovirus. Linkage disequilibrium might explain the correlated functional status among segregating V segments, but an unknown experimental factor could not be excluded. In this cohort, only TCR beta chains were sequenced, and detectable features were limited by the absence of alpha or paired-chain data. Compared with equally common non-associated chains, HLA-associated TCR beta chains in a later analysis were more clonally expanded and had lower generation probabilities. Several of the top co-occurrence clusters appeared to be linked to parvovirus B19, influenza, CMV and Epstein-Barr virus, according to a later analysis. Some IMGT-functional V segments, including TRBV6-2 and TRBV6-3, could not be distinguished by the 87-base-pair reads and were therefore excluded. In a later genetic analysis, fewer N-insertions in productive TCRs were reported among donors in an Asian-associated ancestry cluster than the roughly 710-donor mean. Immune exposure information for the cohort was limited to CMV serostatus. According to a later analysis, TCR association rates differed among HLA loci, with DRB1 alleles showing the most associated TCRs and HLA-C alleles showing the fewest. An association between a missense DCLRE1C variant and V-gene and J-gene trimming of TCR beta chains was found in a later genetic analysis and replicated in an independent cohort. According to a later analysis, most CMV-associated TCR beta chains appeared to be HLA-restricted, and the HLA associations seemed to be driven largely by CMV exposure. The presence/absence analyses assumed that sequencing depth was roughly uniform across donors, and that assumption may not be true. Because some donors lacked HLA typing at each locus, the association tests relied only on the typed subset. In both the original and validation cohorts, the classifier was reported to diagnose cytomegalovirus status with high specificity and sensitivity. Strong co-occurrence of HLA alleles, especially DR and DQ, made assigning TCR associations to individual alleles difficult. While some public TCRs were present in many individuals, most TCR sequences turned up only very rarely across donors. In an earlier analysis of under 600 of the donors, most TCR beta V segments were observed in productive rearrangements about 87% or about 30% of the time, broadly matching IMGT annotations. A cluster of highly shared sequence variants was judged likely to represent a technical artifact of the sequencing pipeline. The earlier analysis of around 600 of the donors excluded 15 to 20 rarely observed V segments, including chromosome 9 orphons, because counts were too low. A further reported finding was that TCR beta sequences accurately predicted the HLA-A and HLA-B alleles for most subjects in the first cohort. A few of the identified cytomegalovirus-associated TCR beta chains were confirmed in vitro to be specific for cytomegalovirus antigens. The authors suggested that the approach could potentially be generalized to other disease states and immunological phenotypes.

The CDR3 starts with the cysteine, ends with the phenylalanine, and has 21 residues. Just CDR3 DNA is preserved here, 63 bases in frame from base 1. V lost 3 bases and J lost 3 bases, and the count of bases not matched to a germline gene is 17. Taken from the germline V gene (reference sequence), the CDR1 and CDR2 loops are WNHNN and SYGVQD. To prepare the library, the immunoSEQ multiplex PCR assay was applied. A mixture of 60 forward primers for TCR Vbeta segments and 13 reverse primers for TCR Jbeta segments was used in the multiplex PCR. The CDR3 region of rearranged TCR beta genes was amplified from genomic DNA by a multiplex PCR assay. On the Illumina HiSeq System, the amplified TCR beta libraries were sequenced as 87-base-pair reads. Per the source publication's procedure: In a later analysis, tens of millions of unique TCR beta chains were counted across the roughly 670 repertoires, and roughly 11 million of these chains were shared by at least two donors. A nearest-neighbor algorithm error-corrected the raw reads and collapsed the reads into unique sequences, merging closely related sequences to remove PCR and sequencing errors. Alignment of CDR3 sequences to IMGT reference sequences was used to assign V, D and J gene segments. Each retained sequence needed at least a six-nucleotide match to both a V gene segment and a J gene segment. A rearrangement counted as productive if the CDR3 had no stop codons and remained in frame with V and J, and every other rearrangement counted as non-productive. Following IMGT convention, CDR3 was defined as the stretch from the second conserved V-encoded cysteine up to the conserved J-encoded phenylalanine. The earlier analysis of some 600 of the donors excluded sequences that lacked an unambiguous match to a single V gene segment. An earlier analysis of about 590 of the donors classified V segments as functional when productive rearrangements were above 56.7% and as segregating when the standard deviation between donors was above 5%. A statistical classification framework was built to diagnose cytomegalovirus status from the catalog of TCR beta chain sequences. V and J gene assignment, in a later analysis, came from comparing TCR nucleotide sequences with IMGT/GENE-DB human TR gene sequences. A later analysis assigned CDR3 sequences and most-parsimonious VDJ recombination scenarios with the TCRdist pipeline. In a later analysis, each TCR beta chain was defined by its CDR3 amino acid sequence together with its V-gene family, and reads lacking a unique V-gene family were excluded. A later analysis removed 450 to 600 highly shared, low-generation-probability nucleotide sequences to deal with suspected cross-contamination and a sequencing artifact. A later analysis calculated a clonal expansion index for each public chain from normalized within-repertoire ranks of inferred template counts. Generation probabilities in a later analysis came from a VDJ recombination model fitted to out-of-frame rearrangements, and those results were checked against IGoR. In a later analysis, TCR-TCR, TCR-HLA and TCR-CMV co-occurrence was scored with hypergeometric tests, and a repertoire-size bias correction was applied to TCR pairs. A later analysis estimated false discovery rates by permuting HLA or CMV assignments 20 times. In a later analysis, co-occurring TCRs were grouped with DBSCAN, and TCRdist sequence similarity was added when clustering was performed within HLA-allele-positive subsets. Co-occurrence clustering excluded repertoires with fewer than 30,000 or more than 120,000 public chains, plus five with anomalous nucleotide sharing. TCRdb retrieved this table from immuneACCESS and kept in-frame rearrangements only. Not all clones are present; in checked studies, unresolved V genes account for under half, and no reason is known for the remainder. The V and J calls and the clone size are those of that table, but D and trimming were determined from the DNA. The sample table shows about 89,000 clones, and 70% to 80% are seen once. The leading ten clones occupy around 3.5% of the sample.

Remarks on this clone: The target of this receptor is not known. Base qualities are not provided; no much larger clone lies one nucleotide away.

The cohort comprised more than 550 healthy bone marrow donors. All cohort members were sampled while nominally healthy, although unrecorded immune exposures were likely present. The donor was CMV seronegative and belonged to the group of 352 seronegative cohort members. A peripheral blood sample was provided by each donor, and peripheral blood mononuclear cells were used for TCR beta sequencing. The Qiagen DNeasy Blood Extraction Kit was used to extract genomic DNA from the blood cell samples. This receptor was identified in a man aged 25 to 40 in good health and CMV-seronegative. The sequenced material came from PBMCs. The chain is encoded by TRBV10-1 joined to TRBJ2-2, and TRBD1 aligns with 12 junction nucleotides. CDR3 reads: CASSEHPRDRGRKADTGELFF. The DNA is TGCGCCAGCAGTGAACACCCGAGGGACAGGGGGCGGAAAGCGGACACCGGGGAGCTGTTTTTT.